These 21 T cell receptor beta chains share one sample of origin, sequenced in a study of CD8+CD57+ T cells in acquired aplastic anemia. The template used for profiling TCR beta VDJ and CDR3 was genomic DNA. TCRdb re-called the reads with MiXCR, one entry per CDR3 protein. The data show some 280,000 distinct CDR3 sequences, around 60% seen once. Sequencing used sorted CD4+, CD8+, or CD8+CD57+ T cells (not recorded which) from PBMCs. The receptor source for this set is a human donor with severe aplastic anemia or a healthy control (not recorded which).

DNA of the CDR3: TGTGCCAGCAGGGAGGGGAATGAGCAGTTCTTC. It encodes CASREGNEQFF. The chain couples TRBV2 to TRBJ2-1, with D perhaps matching TRBD2 (6 bases). Between the trimmed V and J ends, which lost 6 bases and 7 bases, there was a span of 7 bases. CDR3 size: 11 residues. CDR1 and CDR2 (germline): SNHLY, FYNNEI.

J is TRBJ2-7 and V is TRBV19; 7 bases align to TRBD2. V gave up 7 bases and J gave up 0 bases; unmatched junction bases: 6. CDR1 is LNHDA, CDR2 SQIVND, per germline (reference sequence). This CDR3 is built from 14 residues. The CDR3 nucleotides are TGTGCCAGTATGGCTAGCGGAGCCTCCTACGAGCAGTACTTC. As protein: CASMASGASYEQYF.

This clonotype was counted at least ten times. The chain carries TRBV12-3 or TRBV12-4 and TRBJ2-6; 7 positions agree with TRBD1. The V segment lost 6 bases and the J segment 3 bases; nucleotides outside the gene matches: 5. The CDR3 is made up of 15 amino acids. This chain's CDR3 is CASRSTGLGANVLTF. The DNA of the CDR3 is TGTGCCAGCAGGTCGACAGGGCTTGGGGCCAACGTCCTGACTTTC.

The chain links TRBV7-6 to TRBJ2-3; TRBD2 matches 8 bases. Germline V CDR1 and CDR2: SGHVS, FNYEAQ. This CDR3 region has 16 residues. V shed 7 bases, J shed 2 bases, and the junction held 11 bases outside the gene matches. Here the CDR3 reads CASTQGSSGTTDTQYF. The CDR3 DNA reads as TGTGCCAGCACCCAAGGGAGTAGCGGGACCACAGATACGCAGTATTTT.

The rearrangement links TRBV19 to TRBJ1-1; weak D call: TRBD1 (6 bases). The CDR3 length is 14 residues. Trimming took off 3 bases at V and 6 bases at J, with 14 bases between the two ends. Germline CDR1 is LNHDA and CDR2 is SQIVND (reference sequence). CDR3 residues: CASSIGGLNAEAFF. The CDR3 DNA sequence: TGTGCCAGTAGTATCGGGGGGCTCAACGCTGAAGCTTTCTTT.

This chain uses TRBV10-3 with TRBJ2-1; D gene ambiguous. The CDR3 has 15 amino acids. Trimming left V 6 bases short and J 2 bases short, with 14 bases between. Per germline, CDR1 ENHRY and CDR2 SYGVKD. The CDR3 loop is CAIRIGFGAYNEQFF. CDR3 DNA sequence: TGTGCCATCAGGATAGGGTTTGGGGCCTACAATGAGCAGTTCTTC.

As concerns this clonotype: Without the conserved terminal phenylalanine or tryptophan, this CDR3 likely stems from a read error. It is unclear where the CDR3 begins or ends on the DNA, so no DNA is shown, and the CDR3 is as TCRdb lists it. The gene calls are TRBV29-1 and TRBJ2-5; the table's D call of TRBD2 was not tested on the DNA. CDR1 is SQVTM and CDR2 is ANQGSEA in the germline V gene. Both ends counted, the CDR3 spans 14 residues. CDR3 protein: CSVEAPGTRGGEYS.

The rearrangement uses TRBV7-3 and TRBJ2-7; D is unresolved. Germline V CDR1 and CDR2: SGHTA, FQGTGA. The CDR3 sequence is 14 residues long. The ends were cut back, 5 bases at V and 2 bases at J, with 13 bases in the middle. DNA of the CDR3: TGTGCCAGCAGCCTAAACTACACGGCCTACGAGCAGTACTTC. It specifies CASSLNYTAYEQYF.

The CDR3 DNA is TGTGCCAGCACCGTCAGTGGGGGGGACCAGAACTACGAGCAGTACTTC. Translating gives CASTVSGGDQNYEQYF. J is TRBJ2-7 and V is TRBV2; 7 bases match TRBD2. CDR3 length: 16 amino acids. Germline CDR1 is SNHLY and CDR2 is FYNNEI. With 7 bases clipped from V and 3 bases from J, the junction kept 15 bases outside the gene matches.

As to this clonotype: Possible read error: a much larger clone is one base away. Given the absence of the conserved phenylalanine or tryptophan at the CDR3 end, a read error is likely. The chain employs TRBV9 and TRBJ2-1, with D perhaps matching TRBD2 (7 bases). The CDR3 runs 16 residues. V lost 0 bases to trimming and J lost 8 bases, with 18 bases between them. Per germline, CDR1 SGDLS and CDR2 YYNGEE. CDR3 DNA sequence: TGTGCCAGCAGCGTAGAGGAAGGGGGAGCGGGGTATGAGCAGTTCTCC. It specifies CASSVEEGGAGYEQFS.

The chain's CDR3 is CATSTERYGYTF. Written as DNA, the CDR3 is TGTGCCACCAGCACAGAAAGATATGGCTACACCTTC. This chain connects TRBV15 to TRBJ1-2, with D hard to call. CDR1 and CDR2 (germline): LNHNV, YYDKDF (reference sequence). This CDR3 contains 12 residues. Trimming took 4 bases from V and 5 from J, leaving 8 bases between them.

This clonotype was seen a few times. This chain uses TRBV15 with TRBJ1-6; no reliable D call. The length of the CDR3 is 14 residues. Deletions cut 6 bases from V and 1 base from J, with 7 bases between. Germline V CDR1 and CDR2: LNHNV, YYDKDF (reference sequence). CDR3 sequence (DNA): TGTGCCACCAGTCCCGTTTCCTATAATTCACCCCTCCACTTT. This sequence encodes CATSPVSYNSPLHF.

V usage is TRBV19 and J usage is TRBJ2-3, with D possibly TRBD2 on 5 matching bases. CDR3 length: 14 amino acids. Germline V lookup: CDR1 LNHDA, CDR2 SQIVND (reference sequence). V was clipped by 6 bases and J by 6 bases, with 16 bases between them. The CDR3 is CASSLYKPGDTQYF. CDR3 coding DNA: TGTGCCAGTAGCCTCTACAAACCGGGGGATACGCAGTATTTT.

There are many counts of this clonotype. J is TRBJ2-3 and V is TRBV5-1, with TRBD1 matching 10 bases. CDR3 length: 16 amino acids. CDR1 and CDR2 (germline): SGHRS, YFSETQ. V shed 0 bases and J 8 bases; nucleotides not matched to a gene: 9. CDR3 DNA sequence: TGCGCCAGCAGCTTGGAGGGGGCAGGGACAGGGGTTACGCAGTATTTT. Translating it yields CASSLEGAGTGVTQYF.

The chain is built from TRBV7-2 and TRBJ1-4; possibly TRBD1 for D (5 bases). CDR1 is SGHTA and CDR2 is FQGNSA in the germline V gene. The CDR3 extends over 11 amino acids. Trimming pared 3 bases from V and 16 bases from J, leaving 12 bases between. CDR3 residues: CASSLGEGSFF. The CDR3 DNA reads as TGTGCCAGCAGCTTGGGGGAAGGTTCGTTTTTT. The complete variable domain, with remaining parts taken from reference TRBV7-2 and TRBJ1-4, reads GAGVSQSPSNKVTEKGKDVELRCDPISGHTALYWYRQSLGQGLEFLIYFQGNSAPDKSGLPSDRFSAERTGGSVSTLTIQRTQQEDSAVYLCASSLGEGSFFGSGTQLSVL.

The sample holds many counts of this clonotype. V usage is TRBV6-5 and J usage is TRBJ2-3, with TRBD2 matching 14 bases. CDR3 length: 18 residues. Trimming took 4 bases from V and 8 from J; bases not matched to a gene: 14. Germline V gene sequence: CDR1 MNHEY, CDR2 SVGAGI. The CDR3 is CASSFLMTSGGAGGTQYF. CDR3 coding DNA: TGTGCCAGCAGTTTTCTCATGACTAGCGGGGGGGCGGGAGGTACGCAGTATTTT.

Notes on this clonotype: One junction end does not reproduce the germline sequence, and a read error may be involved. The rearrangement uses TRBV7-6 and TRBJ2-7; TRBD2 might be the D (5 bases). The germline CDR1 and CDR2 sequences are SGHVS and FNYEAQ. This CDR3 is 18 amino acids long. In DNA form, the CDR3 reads TGCGCCAGCAGCCCCAATCTGAGTAGAGGGAAGAGTTCCTACGAGCAGTACTTC. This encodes CASSPNLSRGKSSYEQYF.

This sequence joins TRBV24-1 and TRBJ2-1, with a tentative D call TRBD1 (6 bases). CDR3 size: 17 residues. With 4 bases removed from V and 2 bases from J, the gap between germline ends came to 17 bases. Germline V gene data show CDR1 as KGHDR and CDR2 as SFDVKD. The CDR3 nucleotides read TGTGCCACCAGTGACCCTAACACAGGGTACCCCTACAATGAGCAGTTCTTC. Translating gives CATSDPNTGYPYNEQFF.

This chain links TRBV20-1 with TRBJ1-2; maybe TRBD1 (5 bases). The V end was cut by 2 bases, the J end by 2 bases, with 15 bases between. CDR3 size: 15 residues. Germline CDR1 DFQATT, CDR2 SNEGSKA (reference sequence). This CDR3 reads CSARHTADINYGYTF. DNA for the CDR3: TGCAGTGCTAGACACACCGCGGACATAAACTATGGCTACACCTTC.

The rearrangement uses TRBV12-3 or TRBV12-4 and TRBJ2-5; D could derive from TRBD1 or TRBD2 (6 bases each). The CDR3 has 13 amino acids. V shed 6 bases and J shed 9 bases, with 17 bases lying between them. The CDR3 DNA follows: TGTGCCAGCAGCCGAGGGGGTTGGGAGGCCCAGTACTTC. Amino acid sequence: CASSRGGWEAQYF.

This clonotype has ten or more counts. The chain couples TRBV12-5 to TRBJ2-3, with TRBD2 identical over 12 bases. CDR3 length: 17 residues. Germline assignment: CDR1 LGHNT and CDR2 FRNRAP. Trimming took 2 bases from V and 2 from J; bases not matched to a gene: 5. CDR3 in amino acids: CASGLTSGGSPTDTQYF. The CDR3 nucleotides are TGTGCTAGTGGTTTGACTAGCGGGGGGTCTCCCACAGATACGCAGTATTTT.